Listed below are T cell receptor beta chains from one sample, sequenced in a study of beta chain features in type 1 diabetes. Measured with immunoSEQ multiplex PCR; TCRdb has only the in-frame clones, and not every one. The table records 250,000 to 400,000 clones, 14% of them present only once. The sequencing input was central memory CD4+ T cells from blood. These receptors all stem from a man younger than 45 in good health. The CDR3 runs from the conserved cysteine through the conserved F or W. Each record gives: CDR3 DNA, CDR3 protein, V gene, clone size, J gene, D gene, CDR3 length. The D gene is left open where the match is weak. A row's size may be missing; if present it is once, few, many or a size class.

CDR3nt: TGCACCAGCAGCCGGCCGGGGACCCGCTGCGACTTC
CDR3aa: CTSSRPGTRCDF
v_gene: TRBV1
abundance: few
j_gene: TRBJ2-5
d_gene: -
len: 12

CDR3nt: TGTGCCAGCAGTTACATGGGGGGCGCTATGAACACTGAAGCTTTCTTT
CDR3aa: CASSYMGGAMNTEAFF
v_gene: TRBV6-6
abundance: -
j_gene: TRBJ1-1
d_gene: -
len: 16

CDR3nt: TGTGCCAGCAGCTTGGGTAGCGTCAGCACAGATACGCAGTATTTT
CDR3aa: CASSLGSVSTDTQYF
v_gene: TRBV5-6
abundance: -
j_gene: TRBJ2-3
d_gene: -
len: 15

CDR3nt: TGTGCCAGCAGCTTGGGGGCAGGGGCCGATACGCAGTATTTT
CDR3aa: CASSLGAGADTQYF
v_gene: TRBV5-5
abundance: few
j_gene: TRBJ2-3
d_gene: -
len: 14

CDR3nt: TGTGCCTGTTTGCGGACAGGTGGGAATGAGCAGTTCTTC
CDR3aa: CACLRTGGNEQFF
v_gene: TRBV7-9
abundance: many
j_gene: TRBJ2-1
d_gene: TRBD1
len: 13

CDR3nt: TGTGCCAGCAGCTTAGACTTGCGGGGGACAACCACAGATACGCAGTATTTT
CDR3aa: CASSLDLRGTTTDTQYF
v_gene: TRBV7-2
abundance: -
j_gene: TRBJ2-3
d_gene: -
len: 17

CDR3nt: TGTGCCAGCAGTCCCAGGGTTAACTATGGCTACACCTTC
CDR3aa: CASSPRVNYGYTF
v_gene: TRBV6-5
abundance: -
j_gene: TRBJ1-2
d_gene: -
len: 13

CDR3nt: TGTGCCATCAGTCTATCGGACTACAACTATGGCTACACCTTC
CDR3aa: CAISLSDYNYGYTF
v_gene: TRBV10-3
abundance: -
j_gene: TRBJ1-2
d_gene: -
len: 14

CDR3nt: TGTGCCAGCAGCCAAGGTGGGGCTAGCTACGAGCAGTACTTC
CDR3aa: CASSQGGASYEQYF
v_gene: TRBV5-4
abundance: few
j_gene: TRBJ2-7
d_gene: -
len: 14

CDR3nt: TGTGCCAGCAGCAGCCCCGGGACAGGGCTGTTCGGCAATCAGCCCCAGCATTTT
CDR3aa: CASSSPGTGLFGNQPQHF
v_gene: TRBV7-8
abundance: few
j_gene: TRBJ1-5
d_gene: TRBD1
len: 18

CDR3nt: TGTGCCAGCAGCGCCGGGACTAGCGGCACAGATACGCAGTATTTT
CDR3aa: CASSAGTSGTDTQYF
v_gene: TRBV7-2
abundance: -
j_gene: TRBJ2-3
d_gene: TRBD2
len: 15

CDR3nt: TGTGCCAGCAGCTTGGGGAGTGGGGGACCATTCACCGGGGAGCTGTTTTTT
CDR3aa: CASSLGSGGPFTGELFF
v_gene: TRBV5-4
abundance: -
j_gene: TRBJ2-2
d_gene: -
len: 17

CDR3nt: TGTGCCAGCAGTTTAGGGACAGGGGTCTATGGCTACACCTTC
CDR3aa: CASSLGTGVYGYTF
v_gene: TRBV27
abundance: many
j_gene: TRBJ1-2
d_gene: TRBD1
len: 14

CDR3nt: TGTGCCAGCAGTTACGTTCAGGGATATGGCTACACCTTC
CDR3aa: CASSYVQGYGYTF
v_gene: TRBV6-5
abundance: -
j_gene: TRBJ1-2
d_gene: -
len: 13

CDR3nt: TGCGCCAGCAGCCAAGGGGCGGGGAGCACAGATACGCAGTATTTT
CDR3aa: CASSQGAGSTDTQYF
v_gene: TRBV4-3
abundance: -
j_gene: TRBJ2-3
d_gene: -
len: 15

CDR3nt: TGTGCCAGCAGCTTGCGGCGGGGAGAAGCTTTCTTT
CDR3aa: CASSLRRGEAFF
v_gene: TRBV5-6
abundance: -
j_gene: TRBJ1-1
d_gene: -
len: 12

CDR3nt: TGTGCCAGTAGTTACGGACATGATGGTCAGCCCCAGCATTTT
CDR3aa: CASSYGHDGQPQHF
v_gene: TRBV19
abundance: -
j_gene: TRBJ1-5
d_gene: -
len: 14

CDR3nt: TGTGCCAGCAGGGGGGGGACTAGCGCTTTCCCAGATACGCAGTATTTT
CDR3aa: CASRGGTSAFPDTQYF
v_gene: TRBV27
abundance: -
j_gene: TRBJ2-3
d_gene: TRBD2
len: 16